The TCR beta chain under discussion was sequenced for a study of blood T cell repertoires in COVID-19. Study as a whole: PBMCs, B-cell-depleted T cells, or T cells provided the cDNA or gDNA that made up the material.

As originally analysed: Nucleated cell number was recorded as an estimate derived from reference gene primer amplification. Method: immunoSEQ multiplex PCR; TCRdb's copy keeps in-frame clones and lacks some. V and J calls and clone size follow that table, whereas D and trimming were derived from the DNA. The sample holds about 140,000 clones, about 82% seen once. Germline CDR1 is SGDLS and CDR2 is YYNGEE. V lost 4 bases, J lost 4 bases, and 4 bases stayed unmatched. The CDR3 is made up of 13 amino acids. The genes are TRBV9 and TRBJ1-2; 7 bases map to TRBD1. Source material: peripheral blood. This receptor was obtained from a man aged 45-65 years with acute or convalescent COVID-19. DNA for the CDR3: TGTGCCAGCAGCATCCGGGACAGCTATGGCTACACCTTC. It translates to CASSIRDSYGYTF.